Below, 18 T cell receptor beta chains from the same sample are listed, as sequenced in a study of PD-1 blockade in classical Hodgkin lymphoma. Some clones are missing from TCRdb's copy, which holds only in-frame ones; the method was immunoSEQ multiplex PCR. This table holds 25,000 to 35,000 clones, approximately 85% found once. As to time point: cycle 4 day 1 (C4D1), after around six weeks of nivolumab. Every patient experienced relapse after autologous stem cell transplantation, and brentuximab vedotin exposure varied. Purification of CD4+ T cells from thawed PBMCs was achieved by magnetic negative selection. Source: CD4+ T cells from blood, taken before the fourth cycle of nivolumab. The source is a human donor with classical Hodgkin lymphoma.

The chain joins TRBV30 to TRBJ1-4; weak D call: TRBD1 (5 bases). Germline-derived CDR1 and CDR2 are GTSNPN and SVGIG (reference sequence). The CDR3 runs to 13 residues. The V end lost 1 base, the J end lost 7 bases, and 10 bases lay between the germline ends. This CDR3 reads CAWSGQFLEKLFF. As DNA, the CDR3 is TGTGCCTGGAGTGGACAGTTTCTTGAAAAACTGTTTTTT.

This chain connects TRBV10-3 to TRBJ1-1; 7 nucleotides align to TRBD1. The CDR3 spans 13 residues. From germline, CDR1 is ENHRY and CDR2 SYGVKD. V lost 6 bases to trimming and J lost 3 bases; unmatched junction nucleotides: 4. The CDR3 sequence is CAISRGLDTEAFF. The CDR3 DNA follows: TGTGCCATCAGCAGGGGGTTGGACACTGAAGCTTTCTTT.

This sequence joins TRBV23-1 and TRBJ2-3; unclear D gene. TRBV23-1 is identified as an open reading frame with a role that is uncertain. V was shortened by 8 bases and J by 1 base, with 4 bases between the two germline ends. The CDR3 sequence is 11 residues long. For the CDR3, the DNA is TGCGCCAGCGGTGGCACAGATACGCAGTATTTT. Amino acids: CASGGTDTQYF.

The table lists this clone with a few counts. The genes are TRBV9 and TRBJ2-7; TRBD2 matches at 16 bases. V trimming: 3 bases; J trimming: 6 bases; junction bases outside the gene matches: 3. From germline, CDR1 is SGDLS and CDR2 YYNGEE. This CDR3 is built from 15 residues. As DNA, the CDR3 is TGTGCCAGCAGCGAGGGGACTAGCGGGAGGGTCGAGCAGTACTTC. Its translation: CASSEGTSGRVEQYF.

CDR3 sequence reads: CAWGTSGPNEQFF. Written as DNA, the CDR3 is TGTGCCTGGGGGACTAGCGGGCCAAATGAGCAGTTCTTC. The V call is TRBV30, the J call TRBJ2-1; 12 bases fit TRBD2. Trimming at V came to 5 bases and at J to 7 bases, leaving 3 bases not matched to a gene. The germline gives CDR1 GTSNPN, CDR2 SVGIG (reference sequence). CDR3 length: 13 amino acids.

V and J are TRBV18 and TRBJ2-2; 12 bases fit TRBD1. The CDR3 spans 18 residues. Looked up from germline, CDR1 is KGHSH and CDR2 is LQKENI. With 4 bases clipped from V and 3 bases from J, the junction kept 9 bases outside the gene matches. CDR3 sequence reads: CASSRSSGQGADTGELFF. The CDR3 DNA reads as TGTGCCAGCTCACGTTCCTCGGGACAGGGGGCTGACACCGGGGAGCTGTTTTTT.

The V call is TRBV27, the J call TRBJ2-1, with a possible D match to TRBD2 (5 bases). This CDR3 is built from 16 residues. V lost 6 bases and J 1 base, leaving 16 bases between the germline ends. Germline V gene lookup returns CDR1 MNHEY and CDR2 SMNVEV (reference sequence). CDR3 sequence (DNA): TGTGCCAGCAGCCTATGGACGGGATCGTCCTACAATGAGCAGTTCTTC. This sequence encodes CASSLWTGSSYNEQFF.

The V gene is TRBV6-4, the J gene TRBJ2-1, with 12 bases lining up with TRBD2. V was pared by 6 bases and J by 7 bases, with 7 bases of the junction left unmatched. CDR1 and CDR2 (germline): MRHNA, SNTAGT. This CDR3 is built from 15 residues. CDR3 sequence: CASRLLAGGLNEQFF. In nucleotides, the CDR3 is TGTGCCAGCAGACTACTAGCGGGAGGTTTGAATGAGCAGTTCTTC.

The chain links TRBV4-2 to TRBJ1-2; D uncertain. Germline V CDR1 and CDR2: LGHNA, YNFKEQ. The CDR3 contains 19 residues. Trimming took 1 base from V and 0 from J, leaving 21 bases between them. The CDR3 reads CASSQVPEWEAGPNYGYTF. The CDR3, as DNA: TGTGCCAGCAGCCAAGTCCCCGAATGGGAGGCAGGACCTAACTATGGCTACACCTTC.

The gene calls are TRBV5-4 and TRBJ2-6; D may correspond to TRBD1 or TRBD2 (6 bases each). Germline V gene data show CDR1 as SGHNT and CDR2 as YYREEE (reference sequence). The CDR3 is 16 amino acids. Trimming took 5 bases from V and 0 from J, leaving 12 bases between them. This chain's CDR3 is CASRQGGYSGANVLTF. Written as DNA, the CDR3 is TGTGCCAGCAGACAGGGAGGATACTCTGGGGCCAACGTCCTGACTTTC.

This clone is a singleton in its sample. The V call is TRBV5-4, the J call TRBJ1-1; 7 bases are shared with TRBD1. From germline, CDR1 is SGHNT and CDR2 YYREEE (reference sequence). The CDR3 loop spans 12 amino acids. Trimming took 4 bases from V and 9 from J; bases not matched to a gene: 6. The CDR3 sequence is CASSLRDSKAFF. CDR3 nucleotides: TGTGCCAGCAGCCTCAGGGACAGCAAAGCTTTCTTT.

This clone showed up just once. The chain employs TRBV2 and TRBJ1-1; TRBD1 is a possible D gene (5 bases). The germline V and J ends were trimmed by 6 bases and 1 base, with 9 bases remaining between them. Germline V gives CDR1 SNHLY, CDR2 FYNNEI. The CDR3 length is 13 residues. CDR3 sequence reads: CASRADRNTEAFF. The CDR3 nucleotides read TGTGCCAGCAGGGCCGACAGGAACACTGAAGCTTTCTTT.

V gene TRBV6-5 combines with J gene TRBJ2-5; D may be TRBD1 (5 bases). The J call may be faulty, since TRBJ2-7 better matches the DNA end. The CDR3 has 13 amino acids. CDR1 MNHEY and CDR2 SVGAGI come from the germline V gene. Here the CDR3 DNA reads TGTGCCAGCAGGGCAGGGATGAGCTACGAGCAGTACTTC. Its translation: CASRAGMSYEQYF.

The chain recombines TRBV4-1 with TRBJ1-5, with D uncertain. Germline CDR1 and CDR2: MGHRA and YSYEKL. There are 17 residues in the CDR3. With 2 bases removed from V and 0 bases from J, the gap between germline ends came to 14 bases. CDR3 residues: CASSQSPGGNSNQPQHF. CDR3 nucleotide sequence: TGCGCCAGCAGCCAATCCCCCGGCGGGAATAGCAATCAGCCCCAGCATTTT.

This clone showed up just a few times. CDR3 sequence: CASSGTSGDNEQFF. In DNA form, the CDR3 reads TGTGCCAGCAGTGGGACTAGCGGAGACAATGAGCAGTTCTTC. The chain employs TRBV2 and TRBJ2-1, with 10 bases aligning to TRBD2. The CDR3 extends over 14 amino acids. With 4 bases clipped from V and 5 bases from J, the junction kept 2 bases outside the gene matches. Looked up from germline, CDR1 is SNHLY and CDR2 is FYNNEI.

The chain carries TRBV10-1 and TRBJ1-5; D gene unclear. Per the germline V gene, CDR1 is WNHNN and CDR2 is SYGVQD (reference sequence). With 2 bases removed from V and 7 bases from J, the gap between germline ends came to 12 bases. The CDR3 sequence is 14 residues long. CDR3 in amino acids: CASSEGVAPQPQHF. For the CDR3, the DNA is TGCGCCAGCAGTGAGGGGGTCGCGCCGCAGCCCCAGCATTTT.

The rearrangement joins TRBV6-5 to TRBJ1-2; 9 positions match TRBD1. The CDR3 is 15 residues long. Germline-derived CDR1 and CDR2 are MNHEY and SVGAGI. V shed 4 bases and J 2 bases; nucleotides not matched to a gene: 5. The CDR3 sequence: CASSSLQGANYGYTF. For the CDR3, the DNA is TGTGCCAGCAGTTCCCTACAGGGGGCAAACTATGGCTACACCTTC.

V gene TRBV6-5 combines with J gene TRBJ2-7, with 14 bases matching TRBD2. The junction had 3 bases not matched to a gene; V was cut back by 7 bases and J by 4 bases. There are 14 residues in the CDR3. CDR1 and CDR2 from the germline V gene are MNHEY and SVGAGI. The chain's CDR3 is CASTGLAGGYEQYF. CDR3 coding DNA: TGTGCCAGCACCGGACTAGCGGGAGGTTACGAGCAGTACTTC.